This T cell receptor beta chain was profiled in a study of blood T cell repertoires in COVID-19 (dated by TCRdb to 2020 to 2022). Broadly, across the study: The collaborator samples originated in the United States, Italy and Spain and spanned the acute and convalescent phases of COVID-19. Where available, HLA class I and class II types were obtained from metadata supplied by the sample provider rather than from assay-based typing. Nearly every sample came with metadata listing a de-identified subject ID, COVID-19 status, age in years and sex. The repertoires were made available in a free public database intended to serve as a resource for research on the immune response to SARS-CoV-2. The samples were drawn from the first 160 participants of the ongoing ImmuneRACE study and from 1,254 subjects provided by 6 global collaborators. Subjects who had been exposed to COVID-19, were actively infected with it, or had recovered from it provided the deeply sampled blood TCRbeta repertoires that made up the dataset. The material from the prospective study consisted of cDNA or gDNA derived from T cells, B-cell-depleted T cells, or PBMCs.

In the prospective study, participants were roughly 18 to 100 years old, resided in about two dozen geographic areas of the United States, and were enrolled through a virtual design. To assign participants to cohorts, the prospective study relied on clinical history that participants themselves reported in a screening survey and a study questionnaire. Recovered participants in ImmuneRACE Cohort 3 were defined by two consecutive negative NP/OP PCR tests, clearance by a healthcare professional, or resolution of symptoms. Each participant in the prospective study had whole blood, serum and a nasopharyngeal or oropharyngeal swab collected by mobile phlebotomists. Participants in the prospective study had the option to provide additional blood draws and questionnaires over a roughly two-month period. Before DNA extraction, blood samples from the prospective study were shipped at room temperature or frozen.

Results and caveats for the whole study, not just this receptor: How much clinical and demographic metadata was included differed by source and by participant, and the metadata was provided uncurated.

With respect to this clone: Its antigen is not yet known. No per-base quality is available; no much larger clone lies one base away.

V is reduced by 3 bases and J by 2 bases, leaving a spacing of 13 bases between them. According to the germline V gene (reference sequence), CDR1 reads LNHDA and CDR2 reads SQIVND. The CDR3, cysteine through phenylalanine, is 15 amino acids long. Only the CDR3 DNA stays, 45 bases, in frame from base 1. TCRbeta CDR3 regions were amplified from genomic DNA by means of the immunoSEQ Assay, a bias-controlled multiplex PCR. For the original study's pipeline: The number of nucleated cells in each sample was estimated by amplification of reference gene primers within the assay. To quantify the absolute abundance of each unique TCRbeta CDR3 rearrangement, sequence reads were collapsed and filtered. Productive Simpson clonality was computed per sample as the square root of Simpson's diversity index over productive rearrangements. TCRdb re-hosts the immuneACCESS table, in-frame sequences only. Its copies lack some clones; in the studies checked, an unresolved V gene accounts for under half of them, and the cause for the rest is not known. D and trimming were read from the DNA, whereas the V and J calls and clone size are those reported in that table. The sample table lists hundreds of thousands of clones, approximately 86% of them with a count of one. The top ten constitute 0.8% to 1% of the sample.

The receptor's source is a woman between 25 and 40 years old who had recovered from COVID-19. Specimen: PBMCs or T cells enriched from blood (not recorded which). The chain uses TRBV19 and TRBJ1-2, with no confidently assigned D gene. The nucleotides read TGTGCCAGTAGTATGGTAGCGACAACGAACTATGGCTACACCTTC. The resulting protein is CASSMVATTNYGYTF. Reference TRBV19 and TRBJ1-2 genes cover what lies past the CDR3, so the full variable domain is DGGITQSPKYLFRKEGQNVTLSCEQNLNHDAMYWYRQDPGQGLRLIYYSQIVNDFQKGDIAEGYSVSREKKESFPLTVTSAQKNPTAFYLCASSMVATTNYGYTFGSGTRLTVV.